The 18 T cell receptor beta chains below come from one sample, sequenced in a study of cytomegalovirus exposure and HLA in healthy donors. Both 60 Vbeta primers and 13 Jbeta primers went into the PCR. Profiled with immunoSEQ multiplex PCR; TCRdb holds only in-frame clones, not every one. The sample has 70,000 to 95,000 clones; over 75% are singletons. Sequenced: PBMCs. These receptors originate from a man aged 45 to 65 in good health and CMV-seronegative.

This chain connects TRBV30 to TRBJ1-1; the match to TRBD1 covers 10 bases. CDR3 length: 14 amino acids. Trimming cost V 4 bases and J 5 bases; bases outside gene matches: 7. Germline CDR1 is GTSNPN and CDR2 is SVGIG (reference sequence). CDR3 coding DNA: TGTGCCTGGAAGACAGGGGGCTCACGTACTGAAGCTTTCTTT. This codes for CAWKTGGSRTEAFF.

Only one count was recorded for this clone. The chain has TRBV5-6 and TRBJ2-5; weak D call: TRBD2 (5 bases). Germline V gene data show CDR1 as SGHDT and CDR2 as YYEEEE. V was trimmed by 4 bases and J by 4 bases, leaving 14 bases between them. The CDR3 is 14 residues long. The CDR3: CASSPLGGGETQYF. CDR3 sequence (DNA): TGTGCCAGCAGCCCACTCGGCGGAGGAGAGACCCAGTACTTC.

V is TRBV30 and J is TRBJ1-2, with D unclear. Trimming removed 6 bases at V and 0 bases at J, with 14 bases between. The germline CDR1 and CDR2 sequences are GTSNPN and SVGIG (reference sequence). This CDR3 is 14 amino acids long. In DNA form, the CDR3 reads TGTGCCTGCCTGAGGCTCCCGTCTAACTATGGCTACACCTTC. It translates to CACLRLPSNYGYTF.

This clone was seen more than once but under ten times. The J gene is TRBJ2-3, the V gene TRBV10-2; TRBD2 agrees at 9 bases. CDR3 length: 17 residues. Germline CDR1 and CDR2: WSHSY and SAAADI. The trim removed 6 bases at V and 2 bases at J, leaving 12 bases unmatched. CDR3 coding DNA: TGCGCCAGCAGGTTGGACCGACTAGCGGTACCCACAGATACGCAGTATTTT. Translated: CASRLDRLAVPTDTQYF.

For the CDR3, the DNA is TGTGCCAGCAGCTTAACGGGGAGGGGTGGCTATGGCTACACCTTC. Encoded protein: CASSLTGRGGYGYTF. The genes are TRBV7-2 and TRBJ1-2, with a weak D call TRBD1 (5 bases). The germline gives CDR1 SGHTA, CDR2 FQGNSA. This CDR3 has 15 residues. The V and J ends lost 2 bases and 4 bases respectively, with 14 bases between them.

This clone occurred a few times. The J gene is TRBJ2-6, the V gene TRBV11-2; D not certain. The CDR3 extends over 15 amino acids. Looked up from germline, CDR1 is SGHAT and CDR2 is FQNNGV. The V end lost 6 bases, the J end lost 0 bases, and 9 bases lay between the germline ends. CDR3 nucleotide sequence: TGTGCCAGCAGGGTGGGCCCCTCTGGGGCCAACGTCCTGACTTTC. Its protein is CASRVGPSGANVLTF.

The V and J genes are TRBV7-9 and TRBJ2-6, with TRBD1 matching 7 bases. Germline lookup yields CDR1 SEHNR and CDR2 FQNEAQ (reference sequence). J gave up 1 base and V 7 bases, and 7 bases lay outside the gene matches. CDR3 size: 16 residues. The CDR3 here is CASTSQTGSGANVLTF. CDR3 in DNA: TGTGCCAGCACCTCACAGACAGGGTCTGGGGCCAACGTCCTGACTTTC.

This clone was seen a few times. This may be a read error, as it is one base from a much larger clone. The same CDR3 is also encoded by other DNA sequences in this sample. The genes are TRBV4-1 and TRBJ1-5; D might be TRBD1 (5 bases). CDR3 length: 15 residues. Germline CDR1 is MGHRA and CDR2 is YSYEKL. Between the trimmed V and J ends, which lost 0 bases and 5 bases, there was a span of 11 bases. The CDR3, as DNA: TGCGCCAGCAGCCAAGACAGGGAGGGGTATCAGCCCCAGCATTTT. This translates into CASSQDREGYQPQHF.

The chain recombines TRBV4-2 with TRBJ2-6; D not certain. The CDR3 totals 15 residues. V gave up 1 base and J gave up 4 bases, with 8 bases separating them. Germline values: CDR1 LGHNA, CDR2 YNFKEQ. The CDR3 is CASSQAPGGANVLTF. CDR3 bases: TGTGCCAGCAGCCAAGCCCCAGGAGGGGCCAACGTCCTGACTTTC.

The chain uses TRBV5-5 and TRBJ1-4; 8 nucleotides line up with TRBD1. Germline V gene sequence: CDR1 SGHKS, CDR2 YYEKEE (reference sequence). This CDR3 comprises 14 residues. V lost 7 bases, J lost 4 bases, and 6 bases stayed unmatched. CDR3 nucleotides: TGTGCCAGCGGACAGGGATGGGGTAATGAAAAACTGTTTTTT. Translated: CASGQGWGNEKLFF.

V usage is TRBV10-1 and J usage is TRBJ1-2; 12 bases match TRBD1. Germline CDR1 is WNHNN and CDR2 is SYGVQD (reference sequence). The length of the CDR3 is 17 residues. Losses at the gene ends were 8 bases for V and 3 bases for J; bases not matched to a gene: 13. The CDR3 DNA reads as TGCGCCAGCCCAATCCGGGACAGGGGGCAGTGGGACTATGGCTACACCTTC. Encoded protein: CASPIRDRGQWDYGYTF.

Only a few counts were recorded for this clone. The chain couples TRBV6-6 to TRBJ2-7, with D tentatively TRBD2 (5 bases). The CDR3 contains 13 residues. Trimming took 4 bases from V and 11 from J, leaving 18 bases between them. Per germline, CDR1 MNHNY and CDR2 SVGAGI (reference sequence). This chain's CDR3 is CASSSAGTPREYF. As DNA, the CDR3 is TGTGCCAGCAGTTCAGCCGGAACCCCGAGGGAGTACTTC.

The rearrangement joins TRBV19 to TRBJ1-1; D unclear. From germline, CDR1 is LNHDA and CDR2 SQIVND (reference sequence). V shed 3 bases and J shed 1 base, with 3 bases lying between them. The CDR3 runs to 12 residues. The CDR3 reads CASSIGNTEAFF. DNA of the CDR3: TGTGCCAGTAGTATCGGGAACACTGAAGCTTTCTTT.

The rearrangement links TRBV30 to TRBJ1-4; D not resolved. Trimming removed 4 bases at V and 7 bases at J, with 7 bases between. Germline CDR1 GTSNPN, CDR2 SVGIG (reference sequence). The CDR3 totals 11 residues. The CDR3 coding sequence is TGTGCCTGGACCGCAGGTGAAAAACTGTTTTTT. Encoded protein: CAWTAGEKLFF.

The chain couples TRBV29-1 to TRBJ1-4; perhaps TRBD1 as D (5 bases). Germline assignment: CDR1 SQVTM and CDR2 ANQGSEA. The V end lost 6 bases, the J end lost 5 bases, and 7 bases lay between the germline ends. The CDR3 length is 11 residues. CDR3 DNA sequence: TGCAGCGTGGAGGGGAATGAAAAACTGTTTTTT. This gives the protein CSVEGNEKLFF.

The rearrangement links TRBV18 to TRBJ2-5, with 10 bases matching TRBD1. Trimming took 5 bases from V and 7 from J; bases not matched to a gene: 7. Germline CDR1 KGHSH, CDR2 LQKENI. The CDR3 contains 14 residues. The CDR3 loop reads CASSEFRDRGTQYF. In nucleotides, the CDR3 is TGTGCCAGCTCAGAATTCCGGGACAGGGGGACCCAGTACTTC.

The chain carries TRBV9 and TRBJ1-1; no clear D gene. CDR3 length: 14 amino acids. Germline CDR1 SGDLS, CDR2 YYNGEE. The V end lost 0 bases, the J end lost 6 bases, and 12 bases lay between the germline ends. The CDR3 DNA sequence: TGTGCCAGCAGCGTAGAACAGCCCCCCTCTGAAGCTTTCTTT. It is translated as CASSVEQPPSEAFF.

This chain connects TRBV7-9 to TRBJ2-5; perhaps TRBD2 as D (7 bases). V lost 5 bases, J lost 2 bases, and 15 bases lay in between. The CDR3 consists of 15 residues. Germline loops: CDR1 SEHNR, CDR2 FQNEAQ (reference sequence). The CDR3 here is CASSRGGGPQETQYF. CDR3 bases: TGTGCCAGCAGCCGAGGGGGGGGGCCTCAAGAGACCCAGTACTTC.